Following are 15 T cell receptor beta chains from one sample sequenced in a study of cytomegalovirus exposure and HLA in healthy donors. Only in-frame clones appear in the TCRdb table, and some are missing; sequencing was by immunoSEQ multiplex PCR. The sample gives fewer than 350,000 clones, roughly 90% of which show up once; about 0.9% is in the top ten. Input material: PBMCs. The receptors come from a young woman in good health and CMV-seronegative.

This clone was observed a handful of times. As DNA, the CDR3 is TGTGCCAGCAGCTTAGGCCGGGGAAGCTCCTACGAGCAGTACTTC. It yields the protein CASSLGRGSSYEQYF. This sequence joins TRBV7-8 and TRBJ2-7; D may be TRBD2 (5 bases). The CDR3 length is 15 residues. The V and J ends lost 1 base and 0 bases respectively, with 10 bases between them. In germline, CDR1 is SGHVS, CDR2 FQNEAQ.

The chain couples TRBV14 to TRBJ2-7; D is possibly TRBD1 (5 bases). The germline V gene has CDR1 SGHDN and CDR2 FVKESK. V was trimmed by 1 base and J by 5 bases, leaving 15 bases between them. CDR3 length: 15 residues. The CDR3 protein is CASSQGLGVSHEQYF. CDR3 in DNA: TGTGCCAGCAGCCAAGGATTAGGGGTTTCCCACGAGCAGTACTTC.

The rearrangement uses TRBV28 and TRBJ2-7; no definite D call. V was shortened by 4 bases and J by 1 base, with 5 bases between the two germline ends. Germline lookup yields CDR1 MDHEN and CDR2 SYDVKM. There are 12 residues in the CDR3. Here the CDR3 DNA reads TGTGCCAGCAGTTCAAAATCCTACGAGCAGTACTTC. Translating gives CASSSKSYEQYF.

This clone was recorded only once. The chain carries TRBV6-1 and TRBJ1-2; 8 nucleotides align to TRBD1. Losses at the gene ends were 3 bases for V and 8 bases for J; bases not matched to a gene: 8. The CDR3 is 14 amino acids. Germline-derived CDR1 and CDR2 are MNHNS and SASEGT. For the CDR3, the DNA is TGTGCCAGCAGTGAGTTGACAGGGGAGGTCGGCTACACCTTC. This encodes CASSELTGEVGYTF.

The gene calls are TRBV9 and TRBJ2-5; 10 positions match TRBD2. The CDR3 loop spans 14 amino acids. Germline CDR1 and CDR2: SGDLS and YYNGEE. V trimming: 4 bases; J trimming: 3 bases; junction bases outside the gene matches: 3. CDR3 amino acids: CASSIGLAEETQYF. The CDR3 region has the DNA TGTGCCAGCAGCATCGGACTAGCGGAAGAGACCCAGTACTTC.

V gene TRBV28 combines with J gene TRBJ2-1, with 13 bases aligning to TRBD2. This CDR3 is built from 17 residues. J lost 5 bases, V lost 6 bases, and 10 bases had no gene match. From germline, CDR1 is MDHEN and CDR2 SYDVKM. This CDR3 is CASSPGRLAGGHNEQFF. In DNA, the CDR3 is TGTGCCAGCAGCCCCGGGAGACTAGCGGGAGGCCACAATGAGCAGTTCTTC.

Concerning this clone itself: A read error may account for a junction end that differs from germline. The rearrangement uses TRBV20-1 and TRBJ2-3; 8 nucleotides match TRBD2. The CDR3 has 11 residues. Germline CDR1 and CDR2: DFQATT and SNEGSKA (reference sequence). CDR3 protein: CSAPSGTSGHF. CDR3 coding DNA: TGCAGTGCTCCGTCCGGGACTAGTGGGCATTTT.

V usage is TRBV27 and J usage is TRBJ2-7; 8 bases line up with TRBD1. This CDR3 is built from 13 residues. V shed 0 bases and J 10 bases; nucleotides not matched to a gene: 5. The germline gives CDR1 MNHEY, CDR2 SMNVEV (reference sequence). CDR3 sequence: CASSLSPGGAQYF. The CDR3 DNA follows: TGTGCCAGCAGTTTATCCCCAGGGGGCGCCCAGTACTTC.

The V gene is TRBV4-1, the J gene TRBJ2-7, with 10 bases matching TRBD2. The germline V gene encodes CDR1 MGHRA and CDR2 YSYEKL. The CDR3 is 16 residues long. The V segment lost 0 bases and the J segment 2 bases; nucleotides outside the gene matches: 4. CDR3 sequence: CASSQESSGRAYEQYF. The DNA for the CDR3 is TGCGCCAGCAGCCAAGAAAGCAGCGGGAGGGCCTACGAGCAGTACTTC.

The chain carries TRBV29-1 and TRBJ2-5, with D possibly matching TRBD2 (5 bases). Deletions cut 6 bases from V and 4 bases from J, with 24 bases between. Germline V lookup: CDR1 SQVTM, CDR2 ANQGSEA. The CDR3 sequence is 16 residues long. The CDR3 sequence: CSVEGRGRGSRETQYF. The CDR3 DNA sequence: TGCAGCGTCGAGGGTAGAGGGCGCGGGTCCCGAGAGACCCAGTACTTC.

This chain uses TRBV5-6 with TRBJ2-1; D is perhaps TRBD2 (5 bases). Germline V lookup: CDR1 SGHDT, CDR2 YYEEEE. The length of the CDR3 is 15 residues. Trimming took 4 bases from V and 2 from J, leaving 13 bases between them. The CDR3 bases are TGTGCCAGCAGCCCACTAGTCCTAACCTACAATGAGCAGTTCTTC. This translates into CASSPLVLTYNEQFF.

J is TRBJ2-7 and V is TRBV5-6; 10 bases agree with TRBD2. The CDR3 is made up of 16 amino acids. The germline gives CDR1 SGHDT, CDR2 YYEEEE. J was trimmed by 3 bases and V by 5 bases; bases with no gene match: 11. The CDR3: CASRPMTSGLDYEQYF. In DNA, the CDR3 is TGTGCCAGCAGGCCCATGACTAGCGGGTTAGACTACGAGCAGTACTTC. Looking up the rest from reference TRBV5-6 and TRBJ2-7 gives the full variable domain: DAGVTQSPTHLIKTRGQQVTLRCSPKSGHDTVSWYQQALGQGPQFIFQYYEEEERQRGNFPDRFSGHQFPNYSSELNVNALLLGDSALYLCASRPMTSGLDYEQYFGPGTRLTVT.

The chain carries TRBV6-6 and TRBJ2-7; TRBD2 might be the D (6 bases). Trimming removed 0 bases from V and 7 bases from J, with 10 bases in between. Germline V gives CDR1 MNHNY, CDR2 SVGAGI (reference sequence). The CDR3 spans 13 residues. The CDR3 DNA follows: TGTGCCAGCAGTTACTCATCGGAGGGGGAGCAGTACTTC. Translated: CASSYSSEGEQYF.

The genes are TRBV9 and TRBJ2-1; 9 positions match TRBD2. This CDR3 contains 16 residues. V shed 3 bases and J 8 bases; nucleotides not matched to a gene: 12. CDR1 is SGDLS, CDR2 YYNGEE, per germline. The CDR3 DNA reads as TGTGCCAGCAGCGGCCCCGGGACTAGCTACCCCGATGAGCAGTTCTTC. This codes for CASSGPGTSYPDEQFF.

The rearrangement links TRBV7-6 to TRBJ2-3; perhaps TRBD2 as D (7 bases). CDR3 size: 15 residues. V was shortened by 1 base and J by 2 bases, with 10 bases between the two germline ends. From germline, CDR1 is SGHVS and CDR2 FNYEAQ. The CDR3 DNA follows: TGTGCCAGCAGCTTAGGGGGGGGCAACACAGATACGCAGTATTTT. Encoded protein: CASSLGGGNTDTQYF.